This T cell receptor (beta chain) was captured by sequencing in a study of Graves' ophthalmopathy and Graves' hyperthyroidism. Regarding the study as a whole: Blood contained most expanded thyroid clonotypes exceeding 0.001 frequency. Progression of ophthalmopathy was predicted by the model with roughly 65% sensitivity and approximately 72% specificity. Using 13 signatures, a model distinguished ophthalmopathy from stable hyperthyroidism, reaching around 90% sensitivity and approximately 84% specificity.

CDR3 regions of TCR beta were amplified from RNA transcripts. Scientists carried out first-round RT-PCR using HTBI primers and then a second-round multiplex PCR. In TCRdb, the multiplex PCR reads were re-called with MiXCR into one record per CDR3 protein. The sample holds hundreds of thousands of distinct CDR3 sequences; around a fifth are singletons and the top ten take around 3.2%. This clonotype has ten or more counts. The target antigen is unknown. Per germline, CDR1 DFQATT and CDR2 SNEGSKA (reference sequence). This CDR3 region has 13 residues. Germline trimming cut 6 bases from V and 14 bases from J; bases unmatched to any gene: 13. The diagnosis combined clinical symptoms, thyroxine, TRAb, thyroid ultrasound and orbital computed tomography scans.

The sequenced material came from peripheral blood. The V gene is TRBV20-1, the J gene TRBJ2-4, with 10 bases matching TRBD2. The TCR originated in a woman aged 18-35 years with stable Graves' hyperthyroidism. The CDR3 bases are TGCAGTGCGTCTAGCGGGAGCTTTGGGGGTAAGTACTTC. It specifies CSASSGSFGGKYF.